One and the same sample provided the 2 T cell receptor beta chains below, sequenced in a study of T cells in Graves' hyperthyroidism and ophthalmopathy. Amplified regions were TCR beta CDR3 sequences from RNA transcripts. During a first-round RT-PCR of the TCR CDR3, the HTBI primer set was used. TCRdb used MiXCR to reprocess the multiplex PCR reads, holding one entry per CDR3 protein. Of a few hundred thousand distinct CDR3 sequences listed, 20% to 25% are singletons. Sequences were obtained from blood. The receptors come from a man aged 50-60 years with Graves' hyperthyroidism.

The rearrangement joins TRBV30 to TRBJ2-1; no clear D. CDR1 GTSNPN and CDR2 SVGIG come from the germline V gene (reference sequence). The V and J ends lost 3 bases and 1 base respectively, with 4 bases between them. The CDR3 contains 12 residues. The CDR3 reads CAWRGSYNEQFF. CDR3 in DNA: TGTGCCTGGAGGGGTTCCTACAATGAGCAGTTCTTC.

This sequence joins TRBV10-1 and TRBJ1-5; D is ambiguous. This CDR3 has 14 amino acids. Per the germline V gene, CDR1 is WNHNN and CDR2 is SYGVQD (reference sequence). Trimming took off 7 bases at V and 1 base at J, with 11 bases between the two ends. CDR3: CASTRQGSNQPQHF. As DNA, the CDR3 is TGCGCCAGCACTCGGCAAGGGAGCAATCAGCCCCAGCATTTT.